This T cell receptor beta chain emerged from a study of blood T cell repertoires in COVID-19. Turning to the study itself: Spain, Italy and the United States supplied samples that represented acute and convalescent COVID-19. PBMCs, B-cell-depleted T cells, or T cells provided the cDNA or gDNA that made up the material.

The authors' processing: Estimation of nucleated cell counts relied on the amplification of reference gene primers. TCRdb's copy holds only in-frame clones and misses some; the assay was immunoSEQ multiplex PCR. That table is the source of V, J and clone size, and D and trimming were worked out from the DNA. This table has about 110,000 clones, about 85% appearing once. Sequencing used peripheral blood. The receptor was derived from a middle-aged man with acute or convalescent COVID-19.

CDR3 protein: CASSLTGDPYEQYF. The CDR3, as DNA: TGTGCCAGCAGCCTTACAGGGGACCCTTACGAGCAGTACTTC. V gene TRBV7-9 combines with J gene TRBJ2-7, with TRBD1 matching over 7 bases. V shed 5 bases and J 4 bases; nucleotides not matched to a gene: 8. This CDR3 has 14 residues. The germline gives CDR1 SEHNR, CDR2 FQNEAQ (reference sequence). Together with reference TRBV7-9 and TRBJ2-7, the CDR3 gives the full variable domain: DTGVSQNPRHKITKRGQNVTFRCDPISEHNRLYWYRQTLGQGPEFLTYFQNEAQLEKSRLLSDRFSAERPKGSFSTLEIQRTEQGDSAMYLCASSLTGDPYEQYFGPGTRLTVT.